This T cell receptor (beta chain) came from a study of OX40 agonist ivuxolimab in advanced cancers. The overall study: Patients with prior anti-PD-1, anti-PD-L1 or anti-CTLA-4 therapy were eligible; 40% had some. General observations from the study: The authors did not determine the antigen specificity of the expanded peripheral T cells. More expanded clones were found, on average, in CD8+ than in CD4+ T cells. Among the lowest peripheral clonal expansion occurred in 0.1-3.0 mg/kg partial responders.

In germline, CDR1 is MNHNS, CDR2 SASEGT. The V gene end was trimmed by 3 bases and the J gene end by 0 bases; junction bases not matched to a gene: 6. The CDR3 has 16 residues. Only in-frame clones appear in the TCRdb table, and some are missing; sequencing was by immunoSEQ multiplex PCR. The data contain about 53,000 clones, roughly 83% of them seen just once; the ten biggest clones take up roughly 4.5%. This clone appeared a few times. The target antigen is unknown. Sequenced here: CD4+ or CD8+ T cells sorted from blood, sampled in a trial of the OX40 agonist ivuxolimab. This chain connects TRBV6-1 to TRBJ2-7; TRBD1 aligns across 9 bases. The TCR was taken from an adult with an advanced solid tumor such as melanoma, head and neck, liver or kidney cancer. CDR3: CASSDRRTGASYEQYF. In DNA form, the CDR3 reads TGTGCCAGCAGTGACCGCCGGACAGGGGCCTCCTACGAGCAGTACTTC.